Here is one T cell receptor (beta chain) with its context. This entry is derived from a study of blood T cell repertoires in COVID-19. Study-wide background: Samples taken during acute and convalescent COVID-19 were collected in the United States, Italy and Spain. PBMCs, B-cell-depleted T cells, or T cells provided the cDNA or gDNA that made up the material.

As originally analysed: Estimates of nucleated cell counts were drawn from the amplification of reference gene primers. Profiling relied on immunoSEQ multiplex PCR, and the TCRdb table lists in-frame clones only, not all of them. The V and J calls and clone size were taken over from that table, and D and trimming were inferred from the DNA. This sample has about 96,000 clones, with 65% to 85% found just once. The clonotype comes from a woman between 55 and 75 years old with acute or convalescent COVID-19. The sequencing sample was made of peripheral blood.

CDR3 bases: TGTGCCTGGAGTGCAGAACAAGTTTCGACCCAGTACTTC. Residues: CAWSAEQVSTQYF. The V call is TRBV30, the J call TRBJ2-5; D remains ambiguous. With 1 base removed from V and 7 bases from J, the gap between germline ends came to 13 bases. The CDR3 spans 13 residues. Germline CDR1 and CDR2: GTSNPN and SVGIG (reference sequence). Variable domain in full (rest from reference TRBV30 and TRBJ2-5): SQTIHQWPATLVQPVGSPLSLECTVEGTSNPNLYWYRQAAGRGLQLLFYSVGIGQISSEVPQNLSASRPQDRQFILSSKKLLLSDSGFYLCAWSAEQVSTQYFGPGTRLLVL.